This T cell receptor (beta chain) was identified in a study of shared clonotypes between healthy human individuals. The assay was immunoSEQ multiplex PCR, and TCRdb's table has in-frame clones only and misses some. The sample records under 2,000,000 clones, approximately 94% being singletons. Trimming removed 2 bases from V and 3 bases from J, with 8 bases in between. Germline lookup yields CDR1 MNHEY and CDR2 SVGAGI. This CDR3 is built from 13 residues. Study results and limitations: Only blood was sampled; tissue repertoires likely differ.

To note about this clone: Its antigen is not identified. The same CDR3 is also encoded by other DNA sequences in this sample.

CD45RO-negative cells were positively selected for CCR7, leaving out terminally differentiated effector memory CD45RA+ cells. Participating donors were healthy, HIV-negative adults free of recent acute infections or vaccinations. Nashville, Tennessee was home to all donors, who were Caucasian adults. The V and J genes are TRBV6-5 and TRBJ2-7, with D possibly being TRBD1 (6 bases). The receptor was derived from a man aged 18 to 29 in good health. Input material: naive CD8+ T cells sorted from blood. The CDR3 nucleotides read TGTGCCAGCAGTTACGGACAGATCTACGAGCAGTACTTC. Encoded protein: CASSYGQIYEQYF.